One sample yielded the 29 T cell receptor beta chains listed below, sequenced in a study of identical twins. TCRdb redid the calling of the 5' RACE reads with MiXCR, one entry per CDR3 protein. Of around 670,000 distinct CDR3 sequences listed, around 6% were seen once; the top ten hold around 2%. Sequencing was carried out using naive T cells sorted from blood. These receptors were collected from a man aged 18 to 35 in good health.

The chain is built from TRBV27 and TRBJ1-5; weak D call: TRBD1 (5 bases). Germline loops: CDR1 MNHEY, CDR2 SMNVEV (reference sequence). V lost 3 bases and J lost 6, with 15 bases in between. This CDR3 spans 15 amino acids. The DNA of the CDR3 is TGTGCCAGCAGTTTTACGGGGGGGACGGGTCAGCCCCAGCATTTT. Translating it yields CASSFTGGTGQPQHF.

This chain uses TRBV29-1 with TRBJ2-1; D remains ambiguous. In germline, CDR1 is SQVTM, CDR2 ANQGSEA. CDR3 length: 15 amino acids. V lost 6 bases, J lost 5 bases, and 20 bases lay in between. CDR3 nucleotide sequence: TGCAGCGTCGATGGTCTGCAAATCTGGGACAATGAGCAGTTCTTC. Translating it yields CSVDGLQIWDNEQFF.

The chain combines TRBV20-1 with TRBJ2-1, with 8 bases identical to TRBD2. Germline lookup yields CDR1 DFQATT and CDR2 SNEGSKA (reference sequence). After removal of 3 bases from V and 7 bases from J, the junction contained 14 bases not matched to a gene. This CDR3 has 16 residues. The CDR3 reads CSASPSGQIGRNEQFF. The DNA for the CDR3 is TGCAGTGCTAGTCCTAGCGGGCAGATTGGACGGAATGAGCAGTTCTTC.

This clonotype was seen at least ten times. The chain couples TRBV20-1 to TRBJ2-2, with TRBD1 identical over 9 bases. J gave up 5 bases and V 2 bases, and 3 bases lay outside the gene matches. CDR3 length equals 14 residues. Per germline, CDR1 DFQATT and CDR2 SNEGSKA (reference sequence). CDR3 sequence reads: CSARRQGGTGELFF. DNA of the CDR3: TGCAGTGCTAGAAGACAGGGGGGAACCGGGGAGCTGTTTTTT.

The J gene is TRBJ2-3, the V gene TRBV6-1, with 7 bases fitting TRBD2. The CDR3 is made up of 16 amino acids. The V segment lost 3 bases and the J segment 0 bases; nucleotides outside the gene matches: 6. Germline V gene lookup returns CDR1 MNHNS and CDR2 SASEGT. The CDR3 is CASSEGAGLSTDTQYF. The CDR3 DNA follows: TGTGCCAGCAGTGAGGGAGCGGGATTGAGCACAGATACGCAGTATTTT.

V is TRBV20-1 and J is TRBJ2-1; unclear D gene. Germline V gene data show CDR1 as DFQATT and CDR2 as SNEGSKA (reference sequence). Trimming took off 1 base at V and 3 bases at J, with 7 bases between the two ends. CDR3 length: 13 amino acids. As DNA, the CDR3 is TGCAGTGCTAGAGTTTCGGGCTACAATGAGCAGTTCTTC. This translates into CSARVSGYNEQFF.

This clonotype has only a few counts. This sequence joins TRBV11-2 and TRBJ2-1, with D perhaps given as TRBD1 or TRBD2 (7 bases each). The V gene lost 5 bases and the J gene lost 9 bases, with 26 bases spanning the gap. The CDR3 is made up of 17 amino acids. Germline V lookup: CDR1 SGHAT, CDR2 FQNNGV. CDR3 nucleotide sequence: TGTGCCAGCAGCCTCGACCGGGGGACAGCGGGCGGGAGTGAGCAGTTCTTC. Protein: CASSLDRGTAGGSEQFF.

This clonotype was seen at least ten times. This rearrangement joins TRBV29-1 to TRBJ2-3; D possibly uses TRBD1 or TRBD2 (5 bases each). Germline V lookup: CDR1 SQVTM, CDR2 ANQGSEA. Deletions cut 7 bases from V and 2 bases from J, with 13 bases between. The CDR3 runs to 13 residues. The CDR3 reads CSATGRYTDTQYF. Here the CDR3 DNA reads TGCAGCGCAACGGGACGATACACAGATACGCAGTATTTT.

The sample holds a few counts of this clonotype. The CDR3 nucleotides are TGTGCCAGCAGCACCCACAACAGGGGGGTCCACGAGCAGTACTTC. Its protein is CASSTHNRGVHEQYF. V and J are TRBV7-9 and TRBJ2-7; the match to TRBD1 covers 8 bases. Germline V gene lookup returns CDR1 SEHNR and CDR2 FQNEAQ (reference sequence). The CDR3 runs 15 residues. V was pared by 5 bases and J by 5 bases, with 11 bases of the junction left unmatched.

As regards this clonotype: A read error may be the cause here, since a much bigger clone is one base away. CDR3 nucleotides: TGCAGTGCAATAGCGGGAGCAGAAGACTTAACGCAGTATTTT. Translation: CSAIAGAEDLTQYF. The J gene is TRBJ2-3, the V gene TRBV20-1; the match to TRBD2 covers 9 bases. Germline values: CDR1 DFQATT, CDR2 SNEGSKA (reference sequence). Losses at the gene ends were 6 bases for V and 9 bases for J; bases not matched to a gene: 13. The CDR3 has 14 amino acids.

At least ten counts were recorded for this clonotype. The CDR3 protein is CASSFGDFSNQPQHF. The CDR3 region has the DNA TGTGCCAGCAGTTTTGGGGACTTCAGCAATCAGCCCCAGCATTTT. The chain carries TRBV12-3 or TRBV12-4 and TRBJ1-5; weak D call: TRBD1 (5 bases). This CDR3 spans 15 amino acids. V lost 3 bases and J lost 1, with 10 bases in between.

This clonotype was observed at least ten times. V usage is TRBV5-1 and J usage is TRBJ2-5, with D unclear. Trimming cost V 2 bases and J 0 bases, with 11 bases left between them. CDR1 is SGHRS, CDR2 YFSETQ, per germline. This CDR3 has 15 amino acids. The CDR3 DNA sequence: TGCGCCAGCAGCTTAGCACGCGGAAACCAAGAGACCCAGTACTTC. It encodes CASSLARGNQETQYF.

This clonotype was found a few times. V gene TRBV5-1 combines with J gene TRBJ2-1, with TRBD2 matching 7 bases. The CDR3 is 15 amino acids. The germline V gene has CDR1 SGHRS and CDR2 YFSETQ. The V segment lost 4 bases and the J segment 7 bases; nucleotides outside the gene matches: 11. This CDR3 reads CASSPWGGRKNEQFF. CDR3 bases: TGCGCCAGCAGCCCCTGGGGCGGGAGAAAGAATGAGCAGTTCTTC.

Many counts were recorded for this clonotype. This chain joins TRBV7-9 and TRBJ2-5; D gene ambiguous. CDR1 and CDR2 (germline): SEHNR, FQNEAQ (reference sequence). The CDR3 has 11 residues. V lost 3 bases and J 9 bases, leaving 8 bases between the germline ends. The CDR3 coding sequence is TGTGCCAGCAGCTTCGCCGAGGCCCAGTACTTC. This gives the protein CASSFAEAQYF.

This clonotype was observed at least ten times. The chain joins TRBV10-3 to TRBJ2-5; tentatively, D is TRBD1 (6 bases). Germline lookup yields CDR1 ENHRY and CDR2 SYGVKD. This CDR3 contains 13 residues. The V gene lost 5 bases and the J gene lost 4 bases, with 11 bases spanning the gap. The CDR3 coding sequence is TGTGCCATCAGTACAGGGAGAGGAGAGACCCAGTACTTC. Amino acid sequence: CAISTGRGETQYF.

This clonotype was found a few times. This chain connects TRBV29-1 to TRBJ2-2; no reliable D call. Germline V gene lookup returns CDR1 SQVTM and CDR2 ANQGSEA. Trimming took off 6 bases at V and 0 bases at J, with 8 bases between the two ends. There are 13 residues in the CDR3. The CDR3 reads CSVIRPNTGELFF. For the CDR3, the DNA is TGCAGCGTCATAAGACCGAACACCGGGGAGCTGTTTTTT.

This clonotype appeared many times. The V call is TRBV3-1, the J call TRBJ2-5, with D perhaps matching TRBD1 or TRBD2 (5 bases each). V was pared by 4 bases and J by 5 bases, with 20 bases between. The CDR3 consists of 16 residues. Germline-derived CDR1 and CDR2 are LGHDT and YNNKEL (reference sequence). The CDR3 loop is CASSPRVRGLSETQYF. CDR3 nucleotide sequence: TGTGCCAGCAGCCCAAGGGTCCGGGGCCTGTCGGAGACCCAGTACTTC.

The rearrangement uses TRBV24-1 and TRBJ2-5; D is perhaps TRBD2 (6 bases). Trimming removed 2 bases from V and 5 bases from J, with 14 bases in between. CDR3 size: 15 residues. Germline CDR1 is KGHDR and CDR2 is SFDVKD. In DNA form, the CDR3 reads TGTGCCACCAGTGATTCGGGACTCAGGGAGGAGACCCAGTACTTC. Translating it yields CATSDSGLREETQYF.

This clonotype was seen at least ten times. The rearrangement links TRBV29-1 to TRBJ1-1, with D unclear. Germline V gene data show CDR1 as SQVTM and CDR2 as ANQGSEA. This CDR3 comprises 11 residues. V shed 8 bases and J shed 8 bases, with 15 bases lying between them. Written as DNA, the CDR3 is TGCAGCACTCACAGCCGGGGAGAAGCTTTCTTT. Its translation: CSTHSRGEAFF.

V gene TRBV7-9 combines with J gene TRBJ2-5; D uncertain. V gave up 3 bases and J gave up 2 bases, with 7 bases separating them. The germline V gene has CDR1 SEHNR and CDR2 FQNEAQ (reference sequence). The length of the CDR3 is 13 residues. CDR3 sequence: CASSFKDQETQYF. In nucleotides, the CDR3 is TGTGCCAGCAGCTTCAAGGATCAAGAGACCCAGTACTTC.

At least ten counts were recorded for this clonotype. The rearrangement uses TRBV12-3 or TRBV12-4 and TRBJ2-7, with D maybe TRBD2 (5 bases). This CDR3 is built from 16 residues. The V and J ends lost 3 bases and 7 bases respectively, with 22 bases between them. The CDR3, as DNA: TGTGCCAGCAGTTTGGCAGGACTCTCTTTTACGATGGAGCAGTACTTC. It translates to CASSLAGLSFTMEQYF.

There are many counts of this clonotype. This sequence joins TRBV28 and TRBJ1-4, with TRBD1 as a possible D gene (5 bases). The CDR3 has 14 residues. V lost 10 bases and J 0 bases, leaving 12 bases between the germline ends. Germline CDR1 MDHEN, CDR2 SYDVKM. CDR3 bases: TGTGCCACCCTAGGGGATGCAACTAATGAAAAACTGTTTTTT. It encodes CATLGDATNEKLFF.

The chain carries TRBV30 and TRBJ1-3, with D unclear. V lost 0 bases, J lost 0 bases, and 12 bases lay in between. The CDR3 spans 16 residues. The germline CDR1 and CDR2 sequences are GTSNPN and SVGIG (reference sequence). DNA for the CDR3: TGTGCCTGGAGTGTAGAGGGATGGGGCTCTGGAAACACCATATATTTT. The encoded protein is CAWSVEGWGSGNTIYF.

This clonotype was counted ten times or more. The V gene is TRBV10-3, the J gene TRBJ2-2; D possibly corresponds to TRBD2 (6 bases). The ends were cut back, 0 bases at V and 1 base at J, with 18 bases in the middle. Germline V gene sequence: CDR1 ENHRY, CDR2 SYGVKD. The CDR3 loop spans 19 amino acids. The CDR3 loop reads CAISESVGAGQMNTGELFF. The CDR3, as DNA: TGTGCCATCAGTGAGTCCGTCGGAGCGGGCCAAATGAACACCGGGGAGCTGTTTTTT.

The chain is built from TRBV7-6 and TRBJ1-4, with a weak D call TRBD1 (6 bases). Per the germline V gene, CDR1 is SGHVS and CDR2 is FNYEAQ. Between the trimmed V and J ends, which lost 2 bases and 6 bases, there was a span of 13 bases. The CDR3 spans 15 residues. CDR3 region: CASSLPRGGYEKLFF. The CDR3 DNA sequence: TGTGCCAGCAGCTTACCCAGGGGAGGGTATGAAAAACTGTTTTTT.

A remark on this clonotype: Since a much larger clone is just one base distant, this may be a read error. This chain uses TRBV7-9 with TRBJ2-1, with 9 bases aligning to TRBD2. CDR1 and CDR2 from the germline V gene are SEHNR and FQNEAQ (reference sequence). The CDR3 runs 16 residues. The CDR3 loop reads CASREVFSGGNNEQLF. CDR3 DNA sequence: TGTGCCAGCAGGGAGGTATTTAGCGGGGGAAACAATGAGCAGTTATTC.

This clonotype was observed many times. The chain couples TRBV20-1 to TRBJ2-1, with 11 bases matching TRBD2. This CDR3 has 15 residues. V dropped 6 bases and J dropped 1; count of bases not matched to a gene: 5. Germline lookup yields CDR1 DFQATT and CDR2 SNEGSKA (reference sequence). DNA for the CDR3: TGCAGTGCAGGGGGACTAGCGGTTTCCTACAATGAGCAGTTCTTC. Its translation is CSAGGLAVSYNEQFF.

This clonotype was seen ten or more times. The chain is built from TRBV28 and TRBJ2-2; D might be TRBD2 (5 bases). Trimming took 3 bases from V and 5 from J, leaving 16 bases between them. Germline V gives CDR1 MDHEN, CDR2 SYDVKM. This CDR3 contains 16 residues. For the CDR3, the DNA is TGTGCCAGCAGTTTTCCGGGGTCAGGCCGGACCGGGGAGCTGTTTTTT. Amino acid sequence: CASSFPGSGRTGELFF.

The chain recombines TRBV15 with TRBJ2-5; 7 bases line up with TRBD2. This CDR3 has 14 residues. With 2 bases clipped from V and 7 bases from J, the junction kept 7 bases outside the gene matches. Germline V gene sequence: CDR1 LNHNV, CDR2 YYDKDF (reference sequence). This CDR3 is CATSRPRGEGTQYF. DNA for the CDR3: TGTGCCACCAGCAGACCACGGGGGGAAGGGACCCAGTACTTC.